Here is one T cell receptor (beta chain) with its context. RNA totalling 0.5 to 1 ug underwent reverse transcription with random hexamers. MiXCR was run by TCRdb on the immunoSEQ multiplex PCR reads, yielding one entry per CDR3 protein. The data contain about 80,000 distinct CDR3 sequences, 90% to 95% of them singletons. These data come from a study of CD8 T cells in Susac syndrome. Sequencing targeted TCR beta in blood CD8+ and CD4+ T cells. V was shortened by 6 bases and J by 2 bases, with 13 bases between the two germline ends. CDR1 is MNHEY, CDR2 SVGAGI, per germline. The CDR3 is 14 residues long. Sequenced material: CD8+ T cells from PBMCs. The sequence came from a human donor in good health. V gene TRBV6-5 combines with J gene TRBJ1-2; the D gene is possibly TRBD1 (5 bases). The CDR3 DNA is TGTGCCAGCAGCCTAACGGCAGGGAACTATGGCTACACCTTC. Amino acids: CASSLTAGNYGYTF.